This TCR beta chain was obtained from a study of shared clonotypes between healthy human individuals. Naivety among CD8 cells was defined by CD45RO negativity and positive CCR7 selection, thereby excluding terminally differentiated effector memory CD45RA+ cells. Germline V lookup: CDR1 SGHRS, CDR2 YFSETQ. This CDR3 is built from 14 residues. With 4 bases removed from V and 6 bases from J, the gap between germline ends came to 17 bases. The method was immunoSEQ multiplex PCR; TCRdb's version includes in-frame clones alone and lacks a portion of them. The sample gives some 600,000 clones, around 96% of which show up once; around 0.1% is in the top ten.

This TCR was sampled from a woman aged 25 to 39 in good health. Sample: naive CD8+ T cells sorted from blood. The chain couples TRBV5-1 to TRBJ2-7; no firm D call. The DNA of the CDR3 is TGCGCCAGCAGCGCAGCGCCGGAGAGGCCCGAGCAGTACTTC. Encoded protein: CASSAAPERPEQYF.